This T cell receptor beta chain was captured in a study of beta chain features in type 1 diabetes. The CDR3 totals 15 residues. V lost 0 bases and J lost 2, with 10 bases in between. The V gene's germline CDR1 is LGHNA and CDR2 YSLEER. Every isolated RNA sample was fully reverse transcribed, so sequencing captured expressed TCRB transcripts. The table came from immunoSEQ multiplex PCR; TCRdb's copy has only in-frame clones and leaves some out. This sample has nearly 250,000 clones, with 13% to 15% found just once. This clone has at least ten counts. The origin of this receptor is a woman aged 40 to 55 in good health. The rearrangement links TRBV4-3 to TRBJ1-2, with a weak D call TRBD1 (5 bases). The sample was naive CD4+ T cells from blood. CDR3 sequence: CASSQDPRENYGYTF. CDR3 bases: TGCGCCAGCAGCCAAGATCCCAGGGAAAACTATGGCTACACCTTC.